What follows is one T cell receptor (beta chain) and its context. The V gene's germline CDR1 is MGHRA and CDR2 YSYEKL. Unmatched junction bases numbered 5, after V lost 1 base and J lost 12 bases. The CDR3 extends over 13 amino acids. The sample belongs to a study of shared clonotypes between healthy human individuals. Only in-frame clones appear in the TCRdb table, and some are missing; sequencing was by immunoSEQ multiplex PCR. The data show hundreds of thousands of clones, approximately 95% seen once. Terminally differentiated effector memory CD45RA+ cells were excluded from the naive CD8 cells, which were CD45RO-negative and positively selected for CCR7.

The sample consisted of naive CD8+ T cells sorted from blood. The sequence came from a woman aged 30 to 39 in good health. The chain couples TRBV4-1 to TRBJ1-1; 10 positions match TRBD1. CDR3 sequence: CASSQAGTGETFF. The CDR3 DNA reads as TGCGCCAGCAGCCAAGCCGGGACAGGGGAAACTTTCTTT.